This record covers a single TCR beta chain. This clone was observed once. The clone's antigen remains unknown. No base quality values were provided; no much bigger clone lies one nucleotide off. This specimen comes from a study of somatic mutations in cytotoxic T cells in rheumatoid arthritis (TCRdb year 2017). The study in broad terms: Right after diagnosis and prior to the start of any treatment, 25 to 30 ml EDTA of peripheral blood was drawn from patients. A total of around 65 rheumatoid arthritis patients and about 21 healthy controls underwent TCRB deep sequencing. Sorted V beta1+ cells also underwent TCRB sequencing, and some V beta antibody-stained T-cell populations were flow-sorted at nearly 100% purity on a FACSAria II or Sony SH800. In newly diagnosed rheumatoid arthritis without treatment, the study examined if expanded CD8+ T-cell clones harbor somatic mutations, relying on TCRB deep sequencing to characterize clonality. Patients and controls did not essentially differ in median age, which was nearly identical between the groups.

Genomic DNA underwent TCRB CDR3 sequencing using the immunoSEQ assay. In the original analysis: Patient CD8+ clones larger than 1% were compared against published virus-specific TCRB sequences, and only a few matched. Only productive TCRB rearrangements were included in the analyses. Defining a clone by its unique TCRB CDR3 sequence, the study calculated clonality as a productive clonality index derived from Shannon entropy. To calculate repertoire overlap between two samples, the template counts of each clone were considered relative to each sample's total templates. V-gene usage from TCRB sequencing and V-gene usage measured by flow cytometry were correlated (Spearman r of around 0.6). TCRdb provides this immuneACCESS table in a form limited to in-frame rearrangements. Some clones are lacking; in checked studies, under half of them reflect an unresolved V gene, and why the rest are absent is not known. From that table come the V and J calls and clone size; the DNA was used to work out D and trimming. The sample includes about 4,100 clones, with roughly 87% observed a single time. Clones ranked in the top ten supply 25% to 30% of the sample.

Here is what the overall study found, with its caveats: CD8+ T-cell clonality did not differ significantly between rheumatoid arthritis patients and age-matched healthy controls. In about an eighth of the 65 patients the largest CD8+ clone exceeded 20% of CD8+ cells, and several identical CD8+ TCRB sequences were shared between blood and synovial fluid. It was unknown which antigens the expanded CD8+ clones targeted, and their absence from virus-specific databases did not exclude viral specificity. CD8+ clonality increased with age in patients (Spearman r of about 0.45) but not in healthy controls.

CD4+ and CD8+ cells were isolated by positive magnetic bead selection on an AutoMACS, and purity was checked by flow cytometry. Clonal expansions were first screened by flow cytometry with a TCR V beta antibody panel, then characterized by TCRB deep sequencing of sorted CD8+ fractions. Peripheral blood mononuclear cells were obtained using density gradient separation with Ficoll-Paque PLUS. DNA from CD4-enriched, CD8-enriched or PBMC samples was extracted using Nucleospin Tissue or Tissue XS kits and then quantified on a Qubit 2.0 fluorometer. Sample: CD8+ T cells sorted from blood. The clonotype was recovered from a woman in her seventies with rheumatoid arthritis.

In nucleotides, the sequence is TGTGCCAGCAGCTTGTCACCAGGCCTCCCAACAGATACGCAGTATTTT. It translates as CASSLSPGLPTDTQYF. The sequence joins TRBV5-4 to TRBJ2-3; the D gene cannot be resolved reliably. V loses 1 base, J loses 3 bases, and the germline ends lie 15 bases apart. Taken from cysteine to phenylalanine, the CDR3 has 16 residues. The retained sequence is limited to the CDR3, 48 bases, with the frame set at the first base. Via the germline V gene (reference sequence), CDR1 is SGHNT and CDR2 YYREEE.